One and the same sample provided the 8 T cell receptor beta chains below, sequenced in a study of shared clonotypes between healthy human individuals. Data came from immunoSEQ multiplex PCR; TCRdb stores just in-frame clones and leaves some out. The sample holds about 530,000 clones, almost 97% seen once. The sequenced sample consisted of naive CD4+ T cells sorted from blood. Subset: CD45RA+ positively selected. The receptors come from a woman aged 25 to 39 in good health.

The chain couples TRBV5-1 to TRBJ1-1; D is possibly TRBD1 (6 bases). CDR3 length: 13 residues. Trimming removed 7 bases at V and 3 bases at J, with 13 bases between. Germline CDR1 reads SGHRS; CDR2 reads YFSETQ. In DNA form, the CDR3 reads TGCGCCAGCCGGAGAGAGGGGGACACTGAAGCTTTCTTT. Residues: CASRREGDTEAFF.

The rearrangement uses TRBV6-1 and TRBJ2-7; 9 nucleotides agree with TRBD2. Germline V gene sequence: CDR1 MNHNS, CDR2 SASEGT. The J segment lost 3 bases and the V segment lost 6 bases, leaving 9 bases of the junction unmatched. This CDR3 is built from 15 residues. The CDR3 reads CASSRTGTSIYEQYF. CDR3 DNA: TGTGCCAGCAGCCGTACCGGGACTAGCATCTACGAGCAGTACTTC.

The V call is TRBV28, the J call TRBJ2-2; 8 bases are a match to TRBD1. CDR1 MDHEN and CDR2 SYDVKM come from the germline V gene. Trimming at V came to 8 bases and at J to 1 base, leaving 3 bases not matched to a gene. The CDR3 length is 14 residues. The CDR3 reads CASLDRGNTGELFF. The CDR3 DNA sequence: TGTGCCAGCCTAGACAGGGGGAACACCGGGGAGCTGTTTTTT.

This sequence joins TRBV13 and TRBJ1-5, with D possibly being TRBD1 (5 bases). Between the trimmed V and J ends, which lost 6 bases and 2 bases, there was a span of 14 bases. Per the germline V gene, CDR1 is PRHDT and CDR2 is FYEKMQ (reference sequence). This CDR3 is built from 15 residues. CDR3 DNA: TGTGCCAGCAGTGATCGGGGGTTGCGCAATCAGCCCCAGCATTTT. This encodes CASSDRGLRNQPQHF.

The chain employs TRBV5-8 and TRBJ1-2; 8 nucleotides agree with TRBD1. In germline, CDR1 is SGHTS, CDR2 YDEGEE. The CDR3 sequence is 15 residues long. V lost 0 bases to trimming and J lost 6 bases; unmatched junction nucleotides: 7. In nucleotides, the CDR3 is TGTGCCAGCAGCTTGGATGCAGGGGGCATCAATGGCTACACCTTC. Protein product: CASSLDAGGINGYTF.

V and J are TRBV7-6 and TRBJ2-5, with no clear D. V lost 1 base to trimming and J lost 5 bases, with 11 bases between them. The CDR3 covers 14 residues. Looked up from germline, CDR1 is SGHVS and CDR2 is FNYEAQ. The CDR3 bases are TGTGCCAGCAGCTTAGTAGCCGGATTTGAGACCCAGTACTTC. Protein: CASSLVAGFETQYF. The full variable domain, rest sourced from reference TRBV7-6 and TRBJ2-5, is GAGVSQSPRYKVTKRGQDVALRCDPISGHVSLYWYRQALGQGPEFLTYFNYEAQQDKSGLPNDRFSAERPEGSISTLTIQRTEQRDSAMYRCASSLVAGFETQYFGPGTRLLVL.

This chain links TRBV7-9 with TRBJ1-2, with unresolved D. The ends were cut back, 3 bases at V and 8 bases at J, with 22 bases in the middle. The CDR3 loop spans 16 amino acids. The germline V gene has CDR1 SEHNR and CDR2 FQNEAQ (reference sequence). CDR3 region: CASSLISSRGRSGYTF. DNA of the CDR3: TGTGCCAGCAGCTTGATCTCAAGTAGAGGGCGTAGCGGCTACACCTTC.

The chain couples TRBV4-2 to TRBJ2-7; TRBD2 is a possible D gene (5 bases). Germline V gene data show CDR1 as LGHNA and CDR2 as YNFKEQ. The CDR3 is 14 residues long. Trimming pared 1 base from V and 2 bases from J, leaving 9 bases between. The CDR3 here is CASSQGSGTYEQYF. The CDR3 coding sequence is TGTGCCAGCAGCCAAGGAAGCGGTACCTACGAGCAGTACTTC.